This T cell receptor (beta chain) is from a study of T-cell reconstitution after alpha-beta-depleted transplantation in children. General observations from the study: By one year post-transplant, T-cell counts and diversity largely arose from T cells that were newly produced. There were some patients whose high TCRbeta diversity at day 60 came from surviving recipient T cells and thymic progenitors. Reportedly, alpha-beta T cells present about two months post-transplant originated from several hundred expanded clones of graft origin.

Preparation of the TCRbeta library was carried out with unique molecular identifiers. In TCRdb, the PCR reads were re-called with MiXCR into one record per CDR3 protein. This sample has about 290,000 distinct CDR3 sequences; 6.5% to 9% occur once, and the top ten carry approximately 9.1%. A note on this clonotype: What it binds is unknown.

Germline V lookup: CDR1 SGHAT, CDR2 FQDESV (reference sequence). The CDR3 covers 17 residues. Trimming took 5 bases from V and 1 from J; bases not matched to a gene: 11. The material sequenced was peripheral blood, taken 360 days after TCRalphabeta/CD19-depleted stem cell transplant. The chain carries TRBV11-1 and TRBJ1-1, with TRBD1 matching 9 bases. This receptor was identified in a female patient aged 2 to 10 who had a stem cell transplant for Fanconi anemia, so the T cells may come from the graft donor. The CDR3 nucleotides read TGTGCCAGCAGCCACAGCACAGGGGGCGCCGGGAACACTGAAGCTTTCTTT. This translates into CASSHSTGGAGNTEAFF.